This TCR beta chain emerged from a study of glioma-infiltrating T cells. The iRepertoire nested amplicon-rescue multiplex PCR amplified TCR alpha and beta CDR3s from RNA. From the multiplex PCR reads, TCRdb called clonotypes with MiXCR, one entry per CDR3 protein. Here the sample spans roughly 100,000 distinct CDR3 sequences, 25% to 30% being singletons. The germline V gene has CDR1 KGHSH and CDR2 LQKENI. This CDR3 region has 13 residues. Study findings and constraints: Only very few CDR3 sequences appeared in both tissue and blood.

Worth noting for this clonotype: Its antigen is currently unknown. At one of its ends the junction is not consistent with the germline gene, which may arise from a read error.

This receptor was obtained from a human donor with low-grade glioma or glioblastoma, undergoing nonglioma brain surgery, or in good health (not recorded which). The sample taken for sequencing was glioma tissue, nonneoplastic brain tissue, or PBMCs (not recorded which). The chain recombines TRBV18 with TRBJ2-7; TRBD1 is a possible D gene (6 bases). This CDR3 reads CASSTGQNYEKYF. In nucleotides, the CDR3 is TGTGCCAGCTCAACCGGACAGAACTACGAGAAGTACTTC.